These T cell receptor beta chains were read from a single sample in a study of PD-1 blockade in classical Hodgkin lymphoma. Method: immunoSEQ multiplex PCR; TCRdb's copy keeps in-frame clones and lacks some. The repertoire has 45,000 to 55,000 clones, around 85% of them found once; the top ten carry roughly 15%. Sequenced here: peripheral blood mononuclear cells (PBMCs), sampled at baseline. The receptors originated from a human donor with classical Hodgkin lymphoma. Both conserved end residues are part of each CDR3. A D gene is named only where the DNA matches it firmly. Clone size, where shown, is once, few, many, or a class for clones that have expanded.

TRBJ1-2 TRBV5-1 . . CASSLKLYRGGSLNYGYTF TGCGCCAGCAGCTTGAAGCTTTATCGGGGCGGAAGTCTAAACTATGGCTACACCTTC
TRBJ2-1 TRBV27 . . CASTSARSDEQFF TGTGCCAGCACCTCGGCTAGATCCGATGAGCAGTTCTTC
TRBJ2-3 TRBV5-8 . once CASSLGRASTDTQYF TGTGCCAGCAGCCTGGGACGGGCTAGCACAGATACGCAGTATTTT
TRBJ1-5 TRBV4-1 . . CASSPTWGGSGQPQHF TGCGCCAGCAGCCCTACCTGGGGGGGTTCGGGTCAGCCCCAGCATTTT
TRBJ1-2 TRBV5-6 TRBD1 . CASSLGRGRTLRGYTF TGTGCCAGCAGCTTAGGGAGGGGGCGCACGCTGAGGGGCTACACCTTC
TRBJ2-6 TRBV2 . . CASSEKPMGLLVGANVLTF TGTGCCAGCAGTGAAAAGCCGATGGGGTTACTCGTTGGGGCCAACGTCCTGACTTTC
TRBJ1-4 TRBV11-2 TRBD1 . CASSVGQGLEKLFF TGTGCCAGCAGCGTGGGACAGGGTCTGGAAAAACTGTTTTTT
TRBJ1-1 TRBV7-2 . . CASSLVGMNTEAFF TGTGCCAGCAGCTTAGTGGGCATGAACACTGAAGCTTTCTTT
TRBJ2-3 TRBV7-2 . . CASSLSVGDTQYF TGTGCCAGCAGCTTATCTGTCGGGGATACGCAGTATTTT
TRBJ1-1 TRBV15 TRBD1 . CATSRGGRGRGLEF TGTGCCACCAGCAGGGGGGGCAGGGGGCGCGGACTGGAATTT
TRBJ2-4 TRBV7-8 TRBD2 . CASSKGGAGLNIQYF TGTGCCAGCAGCAAAGGCGGAGCGGGATTAAACATTCAGTACTTC
TRBJ1-1 TRBV11-3 . . CASSLGILEAEAFF TGTGCCAGCAGCTTAGGTATCTTAGAGGCTGAAGCTTTCTTT
TRBJ2-3 TRBV19 TRBD1 . CASSIVTGGTDTQYF TGTGCCAGTAGTATAGTAACAGGGGGCACAGATACGCAGTATTTT
TRBJ1-2 TRBV6-6 TRBD1 . CASSPGQAWKGDGYTF TGTGCCAGCAGTCCCGGACAGGCTTGGAAAGGGGATGGCTACACCTTC
TRBJ1-5 TRBV19 . . CASSIWTLENQPQHF TGTGCCAGTAGTATCTGGACGTTGGAGAATCAGCCCCAGCATTTT
TRBJ2-4 TRBV11-3 . . CASSSLSETLAKNIQYF TGTGCCAGCAGCTCCCTCAGTGAGACACTAGCCAAAAACATTCAGTACTTC
TRBJ1-1 TRBV5-5 TRBD1 . CASSLRDRKPEAFF TGTGCCAGCAGCTTGAGGGACAGAAAACCTGAAGCTTTCTTT
TRBJ2-5 TRBV18 . . CASSPQGTGETQYF TGTGCCAGCTCTCCCCAGGGGACTGGGGAGACCCAGTACTTC
TRBJ2-3 TRBV6-5 TRBD1 . CASASEGAGADTQYF TGTGCCAGCGCCTCTGAGGGGGCGGGCGCAGATACGCAGTATTTT
TRBJ1-5 TRBV30 . few CAWSTGQSNQPQHF TGTGCCTGGAGTACGGGGCAAAGCAATCAGCCCCAGCATTTT
TRBJ2-3 TRBV29-1 . once CSVVRPDTQYF TGCAGCGTTGTGCGGCCAGATACGCAGTATTTT
TRBJ1-2 TRBV27 TRBD1 . CASSPRQGLGYGYTF TGTGCCAGCAGTCCTCGACAGGGGTTGGGCTATGGCTACACCTTC
TRBJ1-6 TRBV30 TRBD1 . CAWSTIPRGAYNSPLHF TGTGCCTGGAGTACTATTCCCAGGGGGGCCTATAATTCACCCCTCCACTTT
TRBJ2-5 TRBV5-4 . . CASSLVADQETQYF TGTGCCAGCAGCTTGGTTGCGGACCAAGAGACCCAGTACTTC
TRBJ1-1 TRBV19 . . CASRGSLRLRTEAFF TGTGCCAGTCGGGGCAGCCTCCGATTGAGGACTGAAGCTTTCTTT
TRBJ1-1 TRBV14 . few CASSQIDGVGTEAFF TGTGCCAGCAGCCAAATCGACGGGGTCGGAACTGAAGCTTTCTTT
TRBJ2-4 TRBV30 TRBD1 . CALRDRGNIQYF TGTGCCCTCCGGGACAGGGGGAACATTCAGTACTTC
TRBJ2-1 TRBV15 . . CATSSRGNNEQFF TGTGCCACCAGCAGTCGCGGCAACAATGAGCAGTTCTTC
TRBJ2-7 TRBV18 TRBD2 . CASSPTGGVSFYEQYF TGTGCCAGCTCGCCTACCGGGGGGGTATCCTTCTACGAGCAGTACTTC
TRBJ1-5 TRBV2 TRBD1 few CASREEGARGQPQHF TGTGCCAGCAGGGAGGAGGGGGCGAGAGGTCAGCCCCAGCATTTT
TRBJ2-5 TRBV2 . . CASSALGWGETQYF TGTGCCAGCAGCGCACTAGGGTGGGGAGAGACCCAGTACTTC
TRBJ2-1 TRBV6-5 . few CASSYTAQGGNEQFF TGTGCCAGCAGTTACACGGCCCAAGGAGGCAATGAGCAGTTCTTC
TRBJ2-1 TRBV4-3 . few CASSQDSWTHNEQFF TGCGCCAGCAGCCAAGATTCTTGGACTCACAATGAGCAGTTCTTC
TRBJ2-1 TRBV29-1 . . CSVDSGEPSLFF TGCAGCGTTGACTCGGGAGAACCGTCCCTATTCTTC
TRBJ2-2 TRBV5-4 TRBD2 . CASSSLPRTSGSTGELFF TGTGCCAGCAGCTCCCTGCCCCGGACTAGCGGGAGCACCGGGGAGCTGTTTTTT
TRBJ2-5 TRBV5-4 TRBD1 . CASSTRDRGIQETQYF TGTGCCAGCAGCACTAGGGACAGGGGCATTCAAGAGACCCAGTACTTC
TRBJ2-1 TRBV9 TRBD2 once CASSVGASGGYNEQFF TGTGCCAGCAGCGTAGGGGCTAGCGGGGGGTACAATGAGCAGTTCTTC
TRBJ2-3 TRBV10-3 TRBD2 . CAISESGGRARDTQYF TGTGCCATCAGTGAGTCTGGCGGGAGGGCCAGAGATACGCAGTATTTT
TRBJ1-1 TRBV18 . . CASSSVGTEAFF TGTGCCAGCTCCTCGGTTGGAACTGAAGCTTTCTTT
TRBJ1-2 TRBV18 . once CASSPLVSENYGYTF TGTGCCAGCTCACCATTGGTCTCCGAGAACTATGGCTACACCTTC
TRBJ2-3 TRBV11-3 TRBD2 few CASSGAGADTQYF TGTGCCAGCAGTGGAGCGGGGGCAGATACGCAGTATTTT
TRBJ1-1 TRBV5-5 . . CASSLEWDMNTEAFF TGTGCCAGCAGCTTGGAGTGGGACATGAACACTGAAGCTTTCTTT
TRBJ2-5 TRBV18 . . CASSPPSRRVGAPQETQYF TGTGCCAGCTCACCACCGTCCCGTCGCGTAGGGGCCCCCCAAGAGACCCAGTACTTC
TRBJ2-1 TRBV27 . . CASTFTSLGSSYNEQFF TGTGCCAGCACCTTCACCTCACTGGGGAGCTCCTACAATGAGCAGTTCTTC
TRBJ1-1 TRBV7-2 . once CASSVRPAGSLAEAFF TGTGCCAGCAGCGTCCGGCCAGCAGGGAGTTTGGCTGAAGCTTTCTTT
TRBJ2-1 TRBV30 . . CAWDRFGDEQFF TGTGCCTGGGACCGGTTCGGGGATGAGCAGTTCTTC
TRBJ2-1 TRBV6-5 . . CASSRDATYNEQFF TGTGCCAGCAGCCGGGACGCTACCTACAATGAGCAGTTCTTC
TRBJ1-1 TRBV5-6 . . CASTQRLGGGASTEAFF TGTGCCAGCACACAAAGGCTGGGTGGGGGCGCGAGCACTGAAGCTTTCTTT
TRBJ2-2 TRBV9 . . CASSTYLNTGELFF TGTGCCAGCAGCACCTACTTGAACACCGGGGAGCTGTTTTTT
TRBJ2-2 TRBV11-3 . once CASPGVGGELFF TGTGCCAGCCCGGGGGTTGGCGGGGAGCTGTTTTTT
TRBJ1-1 TRBV6-6 . . CASSPPWTVYTEAFF TGTGCCAGCAGTCCACCGTGGACAGTCTACACTGAAGCTTTCTTT